A single sample gave rise to the 5 T cell receptor beta chains below, sequenced in a study of T cell responses to AZD1222 COVID-19 vaccine. Data came from immunoSEQ multiplex PCR; TCRdb stores just in-frame clones and leaves some out. Among about 69,000 clones listed, less than 90% were seen once. The sample here was peripheral blood, taken 28 days after the second AZD1222 dose. The receptors stem from an adult who received the AZD1222 COVID-19 vaccine.

The chain joins TRBV2 to TRBJ2-7, with D perhaps matching TRBD2 (5 bases). CDR3 length equals 13 residues. V dropped 10 bases and J dropped 0 bases, with 13 bases sitting between them. CDR1 and CDR2 from the germline V gene are SNHLY and FYNNEI. CDR3 nucleotide sequence: TGTGCCATCAAGCCCGGGGTCTCCTACGAGCAGTACTTC. Protein product: CAIKPGVSYEQYF.

This chain uses TRBV6-4 with TRBJ2-7, with D perhaps matching TRBD2 (5 bases). Germline CDR1 is MRHNA and CDR2 is SNTAGT. V gave up 10 bases and J gave up 9 bases, with 22 bases separating them. The CDR3 extends over 13 amino acids. The CDR3 region has the DNA TGTGCCACCCTAACTAGGATAGTCCTTCCGCAGTACTTC. It codes for CATLTRIVLPQYF.

The chain recombines TRBV18 with TRBJ2-2; D ambiguous. Between the trimmed V and J ends, which lost 9 bases and 9 bases, there was a span of 14 bases. Per the germline V gene, CDR1 is KGHSH and CDR2 is LQKENI. CDR3 size: 12 residues. The CDR3 is CASKPEWRELFF. CDR3 DNA: TGTGCCAGTAAACCAGAGTGGAGGGAGCTGTTTTTT.

The chain combines TRBV6-5 with TRBJ2-3; TRBD2 is a possible D gene (6 bases). The ends were cut back, 8 bases at V and 4 bases at J, with 16 bases in the middle. CDR3 length: 14 amino acids. Germline V CDR1 and CDR2: MNHEY, SVGAGI. CDR3 region: CASSGVAAADTQYF. CDR3 DNA: TGTGCCAGCTCGGGAGTAGCGGCCGCAGATACGCAGTATTTT.

V and J are TRBV7-2 and TRBJ2-1; 7 bases line up with TRBD2. In germline, CDR1 is SGHTA, CDR2 FQGNSA. Trimming at V came to 2 bases and at J to 5 bases, leaving 3 bases not matched to a gene. This CDR3 region has 14 residues. This CDR3 is CASSLRRGNNEQFF. The CDR3 region has the DNA TGTGCCAGCAGCTTAAGGCGGGGGAACAATGAGCAGTTCTTC.